These T cell receptor beta chains were read from a single sample in a study of cytomegalovirus exposure and HLA in healthy donors. Sequenced by immunoSEQ multiplex PCR; TCRdb stores in-frame clones only, minus some. Seen here are some 220,000 clones, 80% to 90% observed once, and the top ten hold over 0.95%. The sample taken for sequencing was PBMCs. The receptors here all came from a woman between 18 and 29 years old in good health and CMV-seronegative. The CDR3 runs from the conserved cysteine through the conserved F or W. The D gene is left open where the match is weak. Part of the rows lack a size; the others show once, few, many or a class for expanded clones.

D	V	size	J	DNA	CDR3
NA	TRBV7-9	NA	TRBJ1-1	TGTGCCAGCAGCCCCTACACTGAAGCTTTCTTT	CASSPYTEAFF
NA	TRBV18	NA	TRBJ2-7	TGTGCCAGCTCAAGGGACTTAGCCTACGAGCAGTACTTC	CASSRDLAYEQYF
TRBD2	TRBV7-2	NA	TRBJ2-5	TGTGCCAGCAGCTTAGGCCTAGCGGGTTTCCAAGAGACCCAGTACTTC	CASSLGLAGFQETQYF
TRBD2	TRBV27	NA	TRBJ2-7	TGTGCCAGCAGTTTACAAAACCCGGGACTAGCCCCCTACGAGCAGTACTTC	CASSLQNPGLAPYEQYF
NA	TRBV10-3	NA	TRBJ1-3	TGTGCCATCAGTGACCGTAGAAACACCATATATTTT	CAISDRRNTIYF
NA	TRBV5-1	NA	TRBJ1-4	TGCGCCAGCAGCTCCCGACGAGGGGAAAAACTGTTTTTT	CASSSRRGEKLFF
TRBD2	TRBV4-1	NA	TRBJ2-7	TGCGCCAGCAGCCAACTGGTTAGCGGGTACGAGCAGTACTTC	CASSQLVSGYEQYF
NA	TRBV20-1	NA	TRBJ1-1	TGCAGTGCTAGAGTTAAGAAGGAGGCTTTCTTT	CSARVKKEAFF
NA	TRBV6-1	once	TRBJ1-3	TGTGCCAGCAGTGTACAGCTCTCTGGAAACACCATATATTTT	CASSVQLSGNTIYF
NA	TRBV4-1	NA	TRBJ1-6	TGCGCCAGCAGCCAAGGGGCAGGGTACAATTCACCCCTCCACTTT	CASSQGAGYNSPLHF
TRBD1	TRBV29-1	NA	TRBJ1-1	TGCAGCGTCGCTGGACAGGGTTACACTGAAGCTTTCTTT	CSVAGQGYTEAFF
TRBD2	TRBV2	NA	TRBJ2-2	TGTGCCAGCACTCAACTAGCGGGGGTTAACACCGGGGAGCTGTTTTTT	CASTQLAGVNTGELFF
NA	TRBV7-9	NA	TRBJ2-3	TGTGCCAGCAGCTCTACTAGTCCCGCTAGCACAGATACGCAGTATTTT	CASSSTSPASTDTQYF
TRBD2	TRBV18	NA	TRBJ2-1	TGTGCCAGCTCGTCGGACGGCGGGAGCTCCTACAATGAGCAGTTCTTC	CASSSDGGSSYNEQFF
NA	TRBV6-5	NA	TRBJ1-6	TGTGCCAGCAGTTACGCCCGGACAGTTGTCCAATCACCCCTCCACTTT	CASSYARTVVQSPLHF
NA	TRBV6-5	NA	TRBJ2-3	TGTGCCAGCAGCCTAGGGTGGGGGGGCGGAGATACGCAGTATTTT	CASSLGWGGGDTQYF
TRBD1	TRBV5-1	NA	TRBJ1-1	TGCGCCAGCAGCCGGGACAGGGGAGGGAACACTGAAGCTTTCTTT	CASSRDRGGNTEAFF
NA	TRBV27	once	TRBJ2-1	TGTGCAAGCAAGTTTGCAGGACTCTACAATGAGCAGTTCTTC	CASKFAGLYNEQFF
NA	TRBV10-3	NA	TRBJ2-1	TGTGCCATCAGGGACACTAGCAACAATGAGCAGTTCTTC	CAIRDTSNNEQFF
NA	TRBV19	NA	TRBJ1-1	TGTGCCAGTAGTAACAGAGCCGGATGGGCTGAAGCTTTCTTT	CASSNRAGWAEAFF
NA	TRBV5-4	once	TRBJ2-1	TGTGCCAGCAGCTTGACCTATTACAATGAGCAGTTCTTC	CASSLTYYNEQFF
NA	TRBV7-2	NA	TRBJ2-1	TGTGCCAGCAGCTTTACAGTTTCTTACTACAATGAGCAGTTCTTC	CASSFTVSYYNEQFF
TRBD1	TRBV27	NA	TRBJ1-4	TGTGCCAGCAGACGGACAGGCCCCTGGGCAACTAATGAAAAACTGTTTTTT	CASRRTGPWATNEKLFF
NA	TRBV29-1	NA	TRBJ1-1	TGCAGCGGCGGGAGCGGGTGGGGGATGAACACTGAAGCTTTCTTT	CSGGSGWGMNTEAFF
TRBD1	TRBV2	NA	TRBJ1-2	TGTGCCAGCAGTGGACAGGGGGCTGGTGGCTACACCTTC	CASSGQGAGGYTF
TRBD1	TRBV11-2	NA	TRBJ2-7	TGTGCCAGCAGCTTAGGGGGACAGGTGAGGAACGAGCAGTACTTC	CASSLGGQVRNEQYF
NA	TRBV15	NA	TRBJ2-7	TGTGCCACCAGCAGGGGCGGGACAGTCTCCTACGAGCAGTACTTC	CATSRGGTVSYEQYF
NA	TRBV29-1	NA	TRBJ1-4	TGCAGCGTTGTGGTGGGAGTCGAAAAACTGTTTTTT	CSVVVGVEKLFF
NA	TRBV6-5	NA	TRBJ1-2	TGTGCCAGCAGCCTAACCCGGGACTATGGCTACACCTTC	CASSLTRDYGYTF
NA	TRBV7-9	NA	TRBJ1-5	TGTGCCAGCAGCTTAGCGAGGGCCGGGCCTGGCAATCAGCCCCAGCATTTT	CASSLARAGPGNQPQHF
TRBD2	TRBV30	NA	TRBJ2-7	TGTGCCTGGAGTCCCCTAGCGGGAGGCTCTATCTACGAGCAGTACTTC	CAWSPLAGGSIYEQYF
NA	TRBV7-9	NA	TRBJ2-3	TGTGCCAGCAGCTCACTTAGGGCGGGACGGATTAGCACAGATACACAGTATTTT	CASSSLRAGRISTDTQYF
TRBD2	TRBV5-1	NA	TRBJ2-2	TGCGCCAGCAGCTATGGACTAGCGGCTAACACCGGGGAGCTGTTTTTT	CASSYGLAANTGELFF
TRBD1	TRBV29-1	NA	TRBJ1-5	TGCAGCGTTGGAGGGGGCAATGGCAATCAGCCCCAGCATTTT	CSVGGGNGNQPQHF
TRBD1	TRBV11-2	NA	TRBJ2-5	TGTGCCAGCAGCTTAGGTGGCAGGGGGCTTGAGACCCAGTACTTC	CASSLGGRGLETQYF
NA	TRBV10-1	NA	TRBJ1-5	TGCGCCAGCAGGGACAGTTTATCCGATCAGCCCCAGCATTTT	CASRDSLSDQPQHF
TRBD2	TRBV29-1	NA	TRBJ2-3	TGCAGCGTTGAAAGGCTAGCGGGGTCTCATACAGATACGCAGTATTTT	CSVERLAGSHTDTQYF
TRBD1	TRBV7-2	NA	TRBJ2-5	TGTGCCAGCAGCTTTATGCCCGGGACAGTCCCACAAGAGACCCAGTACTTC	CASSFMPGTVPQETQYF
NA	TRBV6-5	few	TRBJ1-4	TGTGCCAGCAGTTACTCCTCTGCAACTAATGAAAAACTGTTTTTT	CASSYSSATNEKLFF
TRBD1	TRBV6-5	NA	TRBJ2-7	TGTGCCAGCAGTACCGGGACAGGGAAGTACGAGCAGTACTTC	CASSTGTGKYEQYF
TRBD1	TRBV11-2	NA	TRBJ1-1	TGTGCCAGCAGCCGAGGGACAGAAATAGTTACTGAAGCTTTCTTT	CASSRGTEIVTEAFF
TRBD1	TRBV27	NA	TRBJ1-2	TGTGCCAGCAGTGTAGGACAGGGGATGGGTAACTATGGCTACACCTTC	CASSVGQGMGNYGYTF